Listed here is a single T cell receptor (beta chain). The source of the sample is a study of blood T cell repertoires in COVID-19. About the research overall: In each case, the material was cDNA or gDNA derived from T cells, B-cell-depleted T cells, or PBMCs.

TCRdb's copy holds only in-frame clones and misses some; the assay was immunoSEQ multiplex PCR. The sample shows over 25,000 clones, almost 90% of them seen only once. This receptor was obtained from a man in his 70s with acute or convalescent COVID-19. Sequenced material: peripheral blood.

The CDR3 region has the DNA TGTGCCAGCTCACCGTTCGGACAGTTGAACACTGAAGCTTTCTTT. The encoded protein is CASSPFGQLNTEAFF. The genes are TRBV18 and TRBJ1-1; D possibly corresponds to TRBD1 (6 bases). The germline gives CDR1 KGHSH, CDR2 LQKENI. The CDR3 loop spans 15 amino acids. Trimming cost V 3 bases and J 0 bases, with 11 bases left between them. The complete variable domain, with remaining parts taken from reference TRBV18 and TRBJ1-1, reads NAGVMQNPRHLVRRRGQEARLRCSPMKGHSHVYWYRQLPEEGLKFMVYLQKENIIDESGMPKERFSAEFPKEGPSILRIQQVVRGDSAAYFCASSPFGQLNTEAFFGQGTRLTVV.